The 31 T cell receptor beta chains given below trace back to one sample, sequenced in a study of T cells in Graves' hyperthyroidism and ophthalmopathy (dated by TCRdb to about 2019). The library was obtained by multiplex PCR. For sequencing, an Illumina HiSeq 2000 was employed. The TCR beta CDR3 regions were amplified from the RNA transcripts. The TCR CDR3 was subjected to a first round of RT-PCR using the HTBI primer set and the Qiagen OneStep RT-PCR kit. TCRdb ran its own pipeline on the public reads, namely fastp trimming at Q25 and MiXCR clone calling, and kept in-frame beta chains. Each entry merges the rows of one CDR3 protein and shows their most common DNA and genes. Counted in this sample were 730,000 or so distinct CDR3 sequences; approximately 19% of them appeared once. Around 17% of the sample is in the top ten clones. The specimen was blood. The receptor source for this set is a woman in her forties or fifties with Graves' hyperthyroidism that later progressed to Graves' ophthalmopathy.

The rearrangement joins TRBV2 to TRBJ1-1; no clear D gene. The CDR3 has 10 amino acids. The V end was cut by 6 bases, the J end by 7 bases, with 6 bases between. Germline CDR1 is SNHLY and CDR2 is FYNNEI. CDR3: CASRWREAFF. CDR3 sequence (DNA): TGTGCCAGCAGATGGCGTGAAGCTTTCTTT.

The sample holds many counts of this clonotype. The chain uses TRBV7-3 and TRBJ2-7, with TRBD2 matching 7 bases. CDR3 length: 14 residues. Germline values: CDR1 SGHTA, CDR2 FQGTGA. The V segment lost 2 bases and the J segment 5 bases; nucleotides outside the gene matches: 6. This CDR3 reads CASSLVGGEDEQYF. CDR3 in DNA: TGTGCCAGCAGCTTAGTTGGGGGGGAAGACGAGCAGTACTTC.

The CDR3 DNA reads TGTGCCAGCAGCTTAGAGACAGGGGCCTACGAGCAGTACTTC. It is translated as CASSLETGAYEQYF. V is TRBV7-2 and J is TRBJ2-7, with 8 bases lining up with TRBD1. This CDR3 comprises 14 residues. V lost 1 base to trimming and J lost 2 bases; unmatched junction nucleotides: 1. Looked up from germline, CDR1 is SGHTA and CDR2 is FQGNSA.

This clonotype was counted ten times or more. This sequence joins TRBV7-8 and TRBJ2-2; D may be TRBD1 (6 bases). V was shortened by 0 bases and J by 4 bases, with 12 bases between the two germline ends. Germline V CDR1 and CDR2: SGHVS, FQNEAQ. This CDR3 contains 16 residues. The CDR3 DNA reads TGTGCCAGCAGCTTAGCAGGGGGAATCAGCACCGGGGAGCTGTTTTTT. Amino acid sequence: CASSLAGGISTGELFF. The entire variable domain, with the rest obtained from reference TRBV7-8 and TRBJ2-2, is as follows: GAGVSQSPRYKVAKRGQDVALRCDPISGHVSLFWYQQALGQGPEFLTYFQNEAQLDKSGLPSDRFFAERPEGSVSTLKIQRTQQEDSAVYLCASSLAGGISTGELFFGEGSRLTVL.

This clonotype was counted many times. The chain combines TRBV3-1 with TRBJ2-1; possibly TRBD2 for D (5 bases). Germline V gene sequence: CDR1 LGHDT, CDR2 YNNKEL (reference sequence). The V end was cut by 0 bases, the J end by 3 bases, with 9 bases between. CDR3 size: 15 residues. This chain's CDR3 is CASSQERGVYNEQFF. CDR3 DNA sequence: TGTGCCAGCAGCCAAGAACGGGGAGTCTACAATGAGCAGTTCTTC.

The CDR3 reads CASSSLRQGADGELFF. The CDR3 DNA reads TGTGCCAGTAGTTCCCTGCGCCAGGGGGCCGACGGGGAGCTGTTTTTT. V and J are TRBV19 and TRBJ2-2; 8 bases line up with TRBD1. The trim removed 5 bases at V and 7 bases at J, leaving 12 bases unmatched. Germline V gene data show CDR1 as LNHDA and CDR2 as SQIVND (reference sequence). There are 16 residues in the CDR3.

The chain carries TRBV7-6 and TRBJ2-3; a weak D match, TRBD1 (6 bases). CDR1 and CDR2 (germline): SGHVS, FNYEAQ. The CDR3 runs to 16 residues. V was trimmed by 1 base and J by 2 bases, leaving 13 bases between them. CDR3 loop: CASSLGQETLTDTQYF. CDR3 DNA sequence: TGTGCCAGCAGCTTAGGACAGGAGACCCTCACAGATACGCAGTATTTT.

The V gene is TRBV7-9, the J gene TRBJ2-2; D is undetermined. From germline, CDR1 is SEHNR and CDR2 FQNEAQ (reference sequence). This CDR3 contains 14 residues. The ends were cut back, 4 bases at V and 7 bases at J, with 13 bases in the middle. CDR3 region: CASSSNTVSGELFF. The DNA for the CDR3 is TGTGCCAGCAGCTCAAACACGGTCAGCGGGGAGCTGTTTTTT.

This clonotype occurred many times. The CDR3 loop is CSVSGLNWTQYF. For the CDR3, the DNA is TGCAGTGTTTCCGGGCTGAATTGGACCCAGTACTTC. V and J are TRBV20-1 and TRBJ2-5, with no clear D. The CDR3 totals 12 residues. Germline assignment: CDR1 DFQATT and CDR2 SNEGSKA (reference sequence). V lost 7 bases, J lost 7 bases, and 16 bases lay in between.

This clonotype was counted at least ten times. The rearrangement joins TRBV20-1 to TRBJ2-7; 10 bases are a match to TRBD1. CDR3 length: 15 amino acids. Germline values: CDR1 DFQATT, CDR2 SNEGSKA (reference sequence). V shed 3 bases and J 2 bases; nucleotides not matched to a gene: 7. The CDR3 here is CSARDRDRGTYEQYF. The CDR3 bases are TGCAGTGCTAGGGATCGGGACAGGGGTACCTACGAGCAGTACTTC.

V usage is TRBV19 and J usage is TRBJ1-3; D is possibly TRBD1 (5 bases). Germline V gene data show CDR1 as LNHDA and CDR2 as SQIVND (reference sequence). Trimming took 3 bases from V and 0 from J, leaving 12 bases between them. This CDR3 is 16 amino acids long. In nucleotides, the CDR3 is TGTGCCAGTAGTATCGGAGGGGTCAGCTCTGGAAACACCATATATTTT. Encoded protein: CASSIGGVSSGNTIYF.

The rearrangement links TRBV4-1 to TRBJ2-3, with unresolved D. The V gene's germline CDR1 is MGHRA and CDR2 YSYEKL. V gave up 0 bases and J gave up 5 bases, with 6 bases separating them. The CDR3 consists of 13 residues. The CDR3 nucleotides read TGCGCCAGCAGCCAAGAACGCGAAGATACGCAGTATTTT. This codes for CASSQEREDTQYF.

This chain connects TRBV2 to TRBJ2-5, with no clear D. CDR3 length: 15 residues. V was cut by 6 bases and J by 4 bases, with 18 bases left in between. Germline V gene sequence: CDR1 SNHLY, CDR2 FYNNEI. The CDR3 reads CASSPPRAVGETQYF. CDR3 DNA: TGTGCCAGCAGCCCCCCACGGGCGGTAGGAGAGACCCAGTACTTC.

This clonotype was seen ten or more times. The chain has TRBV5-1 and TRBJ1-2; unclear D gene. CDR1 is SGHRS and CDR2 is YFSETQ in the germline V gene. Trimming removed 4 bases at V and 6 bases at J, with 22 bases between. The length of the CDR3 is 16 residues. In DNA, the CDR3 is TGCGCCAGCAGCCCAAGTTTCAACCGAGGAGTCGATGGCTACACCTTC. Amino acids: CASSPSFNRGVDGYTF.

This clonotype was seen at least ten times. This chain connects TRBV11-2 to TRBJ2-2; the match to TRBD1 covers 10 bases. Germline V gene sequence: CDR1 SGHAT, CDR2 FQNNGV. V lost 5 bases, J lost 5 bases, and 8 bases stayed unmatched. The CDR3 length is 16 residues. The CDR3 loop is CASSKDRGPVTGELFF. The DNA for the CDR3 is TGTGCCAGCAGCAAAGACAGGGGGCCGGTGACCGGGGAGCTGTTTTTT. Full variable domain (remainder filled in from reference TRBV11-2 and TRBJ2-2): EAGVAQSPRYKIIEKRQSVAFWCNPISGHATLYWYQQILGQGPKLLIQFQNNGVVDDSQLPKDRFSAERLKGVDSTLKIQPAKLEDSAVYLCASSKDRGPVTGELFFGEGSRLTVL.

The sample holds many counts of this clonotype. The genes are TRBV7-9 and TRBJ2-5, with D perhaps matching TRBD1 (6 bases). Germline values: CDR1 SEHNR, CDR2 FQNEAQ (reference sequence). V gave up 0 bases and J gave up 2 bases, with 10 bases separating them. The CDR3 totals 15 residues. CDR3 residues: CASSLATGPQETQYF. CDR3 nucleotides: TGTGCCAGCAGCTTAGCGACAGGTCCTCAAGAGACCCAGTACTTC.

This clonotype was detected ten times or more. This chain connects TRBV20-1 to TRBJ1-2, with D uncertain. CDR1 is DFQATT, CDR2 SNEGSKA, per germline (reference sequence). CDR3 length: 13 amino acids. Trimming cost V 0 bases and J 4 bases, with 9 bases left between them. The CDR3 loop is CSAREKAVYGYTF. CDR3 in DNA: TGCAGTGCTAGAGAAAAGGCGGTCTATGGCTACACCTTC.

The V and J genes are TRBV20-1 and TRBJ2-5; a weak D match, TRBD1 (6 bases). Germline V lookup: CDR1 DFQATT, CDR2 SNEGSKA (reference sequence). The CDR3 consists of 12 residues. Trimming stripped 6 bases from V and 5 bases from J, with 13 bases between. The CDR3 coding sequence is TGCAGTGCCACGAACAGGGACGAGACCCAGTACTTC. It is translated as CSATNRDETQYF.

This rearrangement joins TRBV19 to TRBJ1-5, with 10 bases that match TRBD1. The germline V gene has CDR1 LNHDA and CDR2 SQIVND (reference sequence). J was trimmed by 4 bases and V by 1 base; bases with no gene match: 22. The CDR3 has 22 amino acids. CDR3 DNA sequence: TGTGCCAGTAGTATAGGGCTTGGCGGGACAGGGGTGATACCGCCCACTAATCAGCCCCAGCATTTT. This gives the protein CASSIGLGGTGVIPPTNQPQHF.

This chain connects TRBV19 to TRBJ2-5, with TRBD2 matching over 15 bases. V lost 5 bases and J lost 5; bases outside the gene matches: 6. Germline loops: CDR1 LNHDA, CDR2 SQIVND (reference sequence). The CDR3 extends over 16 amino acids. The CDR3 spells CASSPRTSGGEETQYF. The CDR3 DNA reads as TGTGCCAGTAGTCCTCGGACTAGCGGGGGGGAGGAGACCCAGTACTTC.

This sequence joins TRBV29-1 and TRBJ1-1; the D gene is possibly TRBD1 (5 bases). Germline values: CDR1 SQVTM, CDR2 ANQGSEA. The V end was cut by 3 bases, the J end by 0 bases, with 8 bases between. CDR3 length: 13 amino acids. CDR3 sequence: CSVESGLNTEAFF. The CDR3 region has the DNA TGCAGCGTTGAGTCAGGGCTGAACACTGAAGCTTTCTTT.

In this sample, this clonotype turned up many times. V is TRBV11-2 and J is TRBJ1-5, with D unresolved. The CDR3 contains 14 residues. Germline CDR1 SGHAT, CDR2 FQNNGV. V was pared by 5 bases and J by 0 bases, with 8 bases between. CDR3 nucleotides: TGTGCCAGCAGCGTCGACGTTAGCAATCAGCCCCAGCATTTT. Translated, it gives CASSVDVSNQPQHF.

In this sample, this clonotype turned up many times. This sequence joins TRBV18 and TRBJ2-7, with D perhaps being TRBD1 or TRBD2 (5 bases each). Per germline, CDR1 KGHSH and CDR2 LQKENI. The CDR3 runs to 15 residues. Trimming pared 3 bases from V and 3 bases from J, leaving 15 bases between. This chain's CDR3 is CASSPGPGRGYEQYF. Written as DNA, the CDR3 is TGTGCCAGCTCACCTGGGCCAGGGAGAGGCTACGAGCAGTACTTC.

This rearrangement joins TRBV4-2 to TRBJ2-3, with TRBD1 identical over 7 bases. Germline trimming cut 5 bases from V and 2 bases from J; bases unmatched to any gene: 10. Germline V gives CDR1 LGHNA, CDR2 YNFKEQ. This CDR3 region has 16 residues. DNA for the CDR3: TGTGCCAGCAGCGAAAGTGCTGGACAGGACACAGATACGCAGTATTTT. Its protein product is CASSESAGQDTDTQYF.

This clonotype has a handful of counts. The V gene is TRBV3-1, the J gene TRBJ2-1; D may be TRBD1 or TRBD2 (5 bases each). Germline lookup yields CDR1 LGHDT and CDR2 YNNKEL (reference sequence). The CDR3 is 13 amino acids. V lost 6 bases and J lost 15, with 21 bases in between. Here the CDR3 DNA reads TGTGCCAGCAGTCCCGGGACGAGTTCCGCCCCGTTCTTC. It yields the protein CASSPGTSSAPFF.

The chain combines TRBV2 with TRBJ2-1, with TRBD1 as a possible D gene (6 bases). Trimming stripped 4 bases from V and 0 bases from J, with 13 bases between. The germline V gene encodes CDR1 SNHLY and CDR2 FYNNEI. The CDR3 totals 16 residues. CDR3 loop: CASSGWDTNSYNEQFF. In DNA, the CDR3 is TGTGCCAGCAGTGGATGGGACACTAACTCCTACAATGAGCAGTTCTTC.

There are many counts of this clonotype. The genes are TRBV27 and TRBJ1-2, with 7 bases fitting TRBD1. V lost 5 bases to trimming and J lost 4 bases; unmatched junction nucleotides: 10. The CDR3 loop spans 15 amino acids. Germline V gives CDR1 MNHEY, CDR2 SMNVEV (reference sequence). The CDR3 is CASSTIPTGVYGYTF. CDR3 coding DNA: TGTGCCAGCAGTACCATCCCAACAGGGGTCTATGGCTACACCTTC.

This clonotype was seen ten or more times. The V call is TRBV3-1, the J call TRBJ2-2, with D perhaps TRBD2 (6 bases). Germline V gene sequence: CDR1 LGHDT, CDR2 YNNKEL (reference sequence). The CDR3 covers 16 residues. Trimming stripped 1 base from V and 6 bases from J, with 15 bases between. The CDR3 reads CASSQVSATSPGELFF. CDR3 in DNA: TGTGCCAGCAGCCAAGTTTCGGCGACTAGTCCCGGGGAGCTGTTTTTT.

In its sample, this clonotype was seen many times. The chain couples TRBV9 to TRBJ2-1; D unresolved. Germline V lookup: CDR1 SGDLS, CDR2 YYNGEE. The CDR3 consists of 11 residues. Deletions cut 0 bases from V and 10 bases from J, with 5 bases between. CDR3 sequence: CASSVGSEQFF. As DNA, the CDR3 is TGTGCCAGCAGCGTAGGCAGCGAGCAGTTCTTC.

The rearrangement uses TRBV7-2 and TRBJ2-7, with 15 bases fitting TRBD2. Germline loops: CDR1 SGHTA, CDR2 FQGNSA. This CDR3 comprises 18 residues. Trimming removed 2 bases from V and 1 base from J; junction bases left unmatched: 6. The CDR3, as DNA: TGTGCCAGCAGCTTAAGGACTAGCGGGGGGGCCGGTTCCTACGAGCAGTACTTC. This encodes CASSLRTSGGAGSYEQYF.

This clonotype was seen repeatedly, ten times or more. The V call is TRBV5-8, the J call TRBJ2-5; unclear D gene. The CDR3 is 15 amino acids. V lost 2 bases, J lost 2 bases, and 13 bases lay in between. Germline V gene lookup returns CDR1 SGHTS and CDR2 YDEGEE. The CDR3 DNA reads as TGTGCCAGCAGCTTTTCAGCCGCCGGACAAGAGACCCAGTACTTC. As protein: CASSFSAAGQETQYF.